This TCR beta chain was sequenced for a study of identical twins (dated by TCRdb to the mid-2010s). General notes on the study: The study deep-sequenced TCR alpha and beta repertoires from monozygotic twins, unrelated adults of various ages and cord blood to test whether fetal clonotypes persist. To rule out contamination, replicate twin experiments were performed at different times with different library preparation protocols.

The CDR3 runs 19 residues from the cysteine to the phenylalanine. Solely the CDR3 DNA is kept, with 57 bases framed from the first base. The CDR1 and CDR2 encoded by the germline V gene are LGHNT and FRNRAP. For this chain, trimming is 1 base at the V end and 5 bases at the J end, and the number of junction bases without a gene match is 20. On this clonotype: Its antigen specificity is not known. The input lacks base qualities; no much larger clone sits a single base away.

Every donor in the study was a healthy Caucasian. Three pairs of female monozygotic twins, all aged 18 to 29 years, were included in the twin cohort. The RNA used for TCR libraries was isolated from peripheral blood mononuclear cells. Libraries were made using 5' RACE. Sequencing relied on an Illumina HiSeq 2000. A universal primer binding site was introduced by template switching, and a unique molecular identifier was present in the final cDNA, enabling accurate counting of TCR cDNA molecules. Specific primers in the conserved constant-segment region were used to synthesize first-strand cDNA for the TCR alpha and beta chains. To control for contamination, every cDNA library was double barcoded, receiving both a SMART-Mk sample barcode and Illumina barcodes. TruSeq adapter sequences and Illumina sample barcodes were added in two successive PCR steps. The Illumina HiSeq platform was used with custom primers to sequence TCR alpha and beta cDNA libraries. Per the original workflow: Unique molecular identifiers were extracted from raw reads with MiGEC, and CDR3 positions were determined with MiXCR. Recombination models were inferred per individual with the repgenHMM and IGoR tools using an EM algorithm. Shared clonotype analysis was performed with the tcR package in R, normalizing sharing by the product of cloneset sizes. To study raw recombination free of thymic and clonal selection effects, out-of-frame nonproductive sequences were analyzed. The public reads were quality trimmed at Q25 with fastp and then assembled into clones with MiXCR by TCRdb, keeping productive beta chains. Identical CDR3 proteins give one entry, which carries the most common genes and DNA. What appears here as the V and J calls and clone size reflects TCRdb's work, not the paper's. Recorded for this sample are 550,000 to 800,000 distinct CDR3 sequences; less than 9% of them occurred a single time. The top ten clonotypes cover 1.6% of the sample.

On the study overall, not on this receptor specifically: Zero-insertion analyses could be partly confounded by invariant T cells such as MAIT and iNKT, though diverse VJ usage argued against such confounding for most clonotypes. Out-of-frame TCR alpha sharing in monozygotic twins was systematically underestimated by recombination models, whereas sharing between unrelated individuals was in agreement with the recombination models. Excess twin sharing in beta out-of-frame sequences was weaker because fewer shared sequences lowered the signal-to-noise ratio. Fewer insertions were carried by abundant cord blood beta clonotypes, a similar but weaker trend appeared in young adult naive repertoires, and no such trend appeared in memory repertoires. Out-of-frame TCR alpha sequences shared between twins showed an excess of low generation-probability sequences compared with coincidental sharing between unrelated individuals. Because the same donors could not be followed over many years, conclusions were based on cross-sectional statistical analysis.

This same sample was also taken into another study, of yellow fever vaccine responses in identical twins. The second study, in turn, reports: According to the authors, the vaccine-induced T cell response in identical twins seemed to be partly convergent and partly specific to each individual. In identical twins, the study followed T cell clones that responded to the vaccine with precision.

This TCR derives from a woman aged 18-29 years in good health. What was sequenced was PBMCs. The chain links TRBV12-5 with TRBJ2-7, and 7 junctional nucleotides match TRBD1. The DNA sequence reads TGTGCTAGTGGTTTGGCCTCGGACAGGAACGTAATATCTTTGGACGAGCAGTACTTC. Its coded protein is CASGLASDRNVISLDEQYF.